This entry describes one T cell receptor (beta chain). A Seattle source enrolled patients during active infection and followed them longitudinally. This entry comes from a study of blood T cell repertoires in COVID-19. Turning to the study itself: Sources were T cells, B-cell-depleted T cells, or PBMCs; the material itself was cDNA or gDNA.

The CDR3 loop spans 14 amino acids. Trimming at V came to 6 bases and at J to 7 bases, leaving 9 bases not matched to a gene. The germline CDR1 and CDR2 sequences are MNHEY and SVGAGI. Original data processing: Counts of nucleated cells, estimated from reference gene primer amplification, were obtained. Profiled with immunoSEQ multiplex PCR; TCRdb holds only in-frame clones, not every one. The V and J calls and the clone size are those of that table, but D and trimming were determined from the DNA. This table has 200,000 to 250,000 clones, about 86% appearing once. The TCR originated in a woman aged 45 to 65 with COVID-19, enrolled during active disease. This chain connects TRBV6-5 to TRBJ1-5, with 7 bases matching TRBD1. Sequences were obtained from peripheral blood. CDR3 amino acids: CASRSDRVGQPQHF. CDR3 nucleotides: TGTGCCAGCAGATCCGACAGGGTAGGCCAGCCCCAGCATTTT.